The next 23 T cell receptor beta chains were all read from a single sample in a study of T cells in Graves' hyperthyroidism and ophthalmopathy. Researchers amplified the TCR beta CDR3 regions from RNA transcripts. The TCR CDR3 was amplified in a first-round RT-PCR using the HTBI primer set. TCRdb analysed the multiplex PCR reads with MiXCR anew, one entry per CDR3 protein. The profile shows around 300,000 distinct CDR3 sequences, roughly 19% of them singletons. Sequencing was carried out using blood. Source of these receptors: a man in his fifties with Graves' ophthalmopathy.

A note on this clonotype: This clone may be a read error of a much larger clone one base away. The rearrangement joins TRBV20-1 to TRBJ1-1; D is uncertain. The length of the CDR3 is 12 residues. The V gene lost 5 bases and the J gene lost 1 base, with 8 bases spanning the gap. Germline CDR1 DFQATT, CDR2 SNEGSKA (reference sequence). CDR3 in amino acids: CSAATRNTEAFF. CDR3 DNA: TGCAGTGCTGCTACAAGGAACACTGAAGCTTTCTTT.

This clonotype showed up many times. The chain couples TRBV7-9 to TRBJ1-1; 11 bases agree with TRBD1. The V and J ends lost 5 bases and 5 bases, in that order; junction bases with no gene match: 7. The CDR3 consists of 15 residues. Germline lookup yields CDR1 SEHNR and CDR2 FQNEAQ (reference sequence). CDR3 bases: TGTGCCAGCAGCGACCGGACAGGGGGCTTGACTGAAGCTTTCTTT. This encodes CASSDRTGGLTEAFF.

This chain connects TRBV19 to TRBJ2-7, with TRBD2 matching 8 bases. Looked up from germline, CDR1 is LNHDA and CDR2 is SQIVND (reference sequence). Trimming at V came to 7 bases and at J to 7 bases, leaving 12 bases not matched to a gene. The CDR3 loop spans 14 amino acids. CDR3 loop: CASNPGTSLKEQYF. CDR3 bases: TGTGCCAGTAATCCCGGGACTAGTCTTAAAGAGCAGTACTTC. The entire variable domain, with the rest obtained from reference TRBV19 and TRBJ2-7, is as follows: DGGITQSPKYLFRKEGQNVTLSCEQNLNHDAMYWYRQDPGQGLRLIYYSQIVNDFQKGDIAEGYSVSREKKESFPLTVTSAQKNPTAFYLCASNPGTSLKEQYFGPGTRLTVT.

V usage is TRBV20-1 and J usage is TRBJ1-4; no definite D call. This CDR3 contains 12 residues. Germline V gene data show CDR1 as DFQATT and CDR2 as SNEGSKA (reference sequence). V dropped 2 bases and J dropped 8 bases, with 9 bases sitting between them. The CDR3 DNA sequence: TGCAGTGCTAGAATCGGAGACGAAAAACTGTTTTTT. Residues: CSARIGDEKLFF.

With respect to this clonotype: The germline gene is not matched at one end of the junction; a read error may be the cause. The rearrangement joins TRBV5-6 to TRBJ1-5, with 7 bases that match TRBD1. The CDR3 runs to 17 residues. Germline V gene lookup returns CDR1 SGHDT and CDR2 YYEEEE. CDR3 sequence reads: CASSLGGGLGSNQPQHF. CDR3 in DNA: TGTGCCAGCAGTTTGGGAGGGGGCCTGGGAAGCAATCAGCCCCAGCATTTT. The variable domain in full, with the rest retrieved from reference TRBV5-6 and TRBJ1-5, is DAGVTQSPTHLIKTRGQQVTLRCSPKSGHDTVSWYQQALGQGPQFIFQYYEEEERQRGNFPDRFSGHQFPNYSSELNVNALLLGDSALYLCASSLGGGLGSNQPQHFGDGTRLSIL.

This clonotype was recorded at least ten times. The gene calls are TRBV3-1 and TRBJ2-5, with 10 bases lining up with TRBD1. The CDR3 totals 16 residues. Germline CDR1 is LGHDT and CDR2 is YNNKEL (reference sequence). V shed 5 bases and J 2 bases; nucleotides not matched to a gene: 8. The CDR3 nucleotides are TGTGCCAGCAGCTGGCGGGACAGGGGACAACAAGAGACCCAGTACTTC. Its translation: CASSWRDRGQQETQYF.

This clonotype turned up a few times. The CDR3 loop reads CASSHDLQDTQYF. As DNA, the CDR3 is TGTGCCAGCAGCCATGACTTGCAGGATACGCAGTATTTT. V is TRBV3-1 and J is TRBJ2-3; no clear D gene. Germline loops: CDR1 LGHDT, CDR2 YNNKEL (reference sequence). Trimming took off 3 bases at V and 6 bases at J, with 10 bases between the two ends. The CDR3 contains 13 residues.

This clonotype was recorded a few times. The chain carries TRBV10-3 and TRBJ2-2; D possibly corresponds to TRBD1 (5 bases). This CDR3 contains 16 residues. V lost 1 base, J lost 0 bases, and 9 bases lay in between. CDR1 is ENHRY and CDR2 is SYGVKD in the germline V gene. In nucleotides, the CDR3 is TGTGCCATCAGTGAGTTTCAGGGCGCGAACACCGGGGAGCTGTTTTTT. Amino acids: CAISEFQGANTGELFF.

This clonotype was detected ten times or more. V usage is TRBV29-1 and J usage is TRBJ2-7; D may correspond to TRBD1 or TRBD2 (6 bases each). The CDR3 has 13 amino acids. CDR1 SQVTM and CDR2 ANQGSEA come from the germline V gene. The V end was cut by 6 bases, the J end by 6 bases, with 18 bases between. CDR3 in DNA: TGCAGCGTGGAAAAGGGGGGTTTCGGCGAGCAGTACTTC. Its translation is CSVEKGGFGEQYF.

The CDR3 protein is CASRLQGMDYGYTF. For the CDR3, the DNA is TGTGCCAGCAGACTACAGGGGATGGACTATGGCTACACCTTC. The genes are TRBV6-1 and TRBJ1-2, with 7 bases identical to TRBD1. V dropped 6 bases and J dropped 3; count of bases not matched to a gene: 7. Looked up from germline, CDR1 is MNHNS and CDR2 is SASEGT. This CDR3 region has 14 residues.

This clonotype was detected ten times or more. The CDR3 reads CASSLKTGGDEQYF. The CDR3 nucleotides are TGTGCCAGCAGTTTAAAGACAGGGGGAGACGAGCAGTACTTC. The chain recombines TRBV28 with TRBJ2-7; TRBD1 matches at 9 bases. Germline V CDR1 and CDR2: MDHEN, SYDVKM. V shed 2 bases and J 5 bases; nucleotides not matched to a gene: 4. This CDR3 is built from 14 residues.

This clonotype was observed at least ten times. V gene TRBV11-2 combines with J gene TRBJ2-3; D possibly corresponds to TRBD2 (5 bases). This CDR3 contains 15 residues. CDR1 is SGHAT, CDR2 FQNNGV, per germline. Trimming removed 3 bases from V and 6 bases from J, with 16 bases in between. The chain's CDR3 is CASSFLGVIGDTQYF. DNA for the CDR3: TGTGCCAGCAGCTTTCTGGGAGTCATCGGGGATACGCAGTATTTT.

This clonotype was picked up many times. The chain joins TRBV30 to TRBJ2-1; 7 nucleotides line up with TRBD2. Germline CDR1 and CDR2: GTSNPN and SVGIG (reference sequence). CDR3 length equals 13 residues. Unmatched junction bases numbered 4, after V lost 1 base and J lost 7 bases. Here the CDR3 DNA reads TGTGCCTGGAGTGGTGCAGCGGGGAATGAGCAGTTCTTC. Translating it yields CAWSGAAGNEQFF.

This clonotype was observed a few times. V and J are TRBV20-1 and TRBJ1-1; D uncertain. V was trimmed by 4 bases and J by 0 bases, leaving 12 bases between them. Germline V gives CDR1 DFQATT, CDR2 SNEGSKA (reference sequence). The length of the CDR3 is 14 residues. The CDR3 region is CSAMPSNLNTEAFF. For the CDR3, the DNA is TGCAGTGCTATGCCGAGCAACTTGAACACTGAAGCTTTCTTT.

The genes are TRBV20-1 and TRBJ2-1; D unclear. Germline V gene data show CDR1 as DFQATT and CDR2 as SNEGSKA (reference sequence). V lost 0 bases and J lost 10, with 22 bases in between. This CDR3 region has 16 residues. The CDR3, as DNA: TGCAGTGCTAGAGAAACCTCCCTGGGAAGGGCTGGAGAGCAGTTCTTC. Its translation: CSARETSLGRAGEQFF.

This clonotype was picked up a small number of times. The chain has TRBV12-3 or TRBV12-4 and TRBJ1-4; 8 positions match TRBD1. This CDR3 comprises 15 residues. The J segment lost 6 bases and the V segment lost 6 bases, leaving 9 bases of the junction unmatched. The CDR3 nucleotides are TGTGCCAGCAGCTTCGAGGACAGGGTGGATGAAAAACTGTTTTTT. Translated, it gives CASSFEDRVDEKLFF.

This clonotype was counted at least ten times. The chain recombines TRBV20-1 with TRBJ2-1; the D gene is possibly TRBD2 (6 bases). The CDR3 sequence is 14 residues long. Germline values: CDR1 DFQATT, CDR2 SNEGSKA (reference sequence). V lost 3 bases to trimming and J lost 4 bases, with 13 bases between them. CDR3 loop: CSASVTSGYNEQFF. As DNA, the CDR3 is TGCAGTGCTAGTGTGACTAGTGGTTACAATGAGCAGTTCTTC.

The J gene is TRBJ2-2, the V gene TRBV24-1, with a weak D call TRBD2 (5 bases). V lost 0 bases and J 2 bases, leaving 9 bases between the germline ends. Germline V CDR1 and CDR2: KGHDR, SFDVKD. The CDR3 has 16 amino acids. CDR3 nucleotides: TGTGCCACCAGTGATTTGAAGGAGGCCAACACCGGGGAGCTGTTTTTT. Translated, it gives CATSDLKEANTGELFF.

This clonotype was found a few times. The gene calls are TRBV6-1 and TRBJ2-4; D gene unclear. V was shortened by 7 bases and J by 4 bases, with 5 bases between the two germline ends. Looked up from germline, CDR1 is MNHNS and CDR2 is SASEGT. The CDR3 totals 11 residues. CDR3: CASTVKNIQYF. The CDR3 coding sequence is TGTGCCAGCACCGTGAAAAACATTCAGTACTTC.

Ten or more counts support this clonotype. This chain connects TRBV3-1 to TRBJ2-7, with D possibly matching TRBD1 (6 bases). Germline V gives CDR1 LGHDT, CDR2 YNNKEL (reference sequence). V lost 2 bases, J lost 4 bases, and 12 bases lay in between. CDR3 size: 14 residues. CDR3 bases: TGTGCCAGCAGCCAATTACAGGGCCGGTACGAGCAGTACTTC. Translated: CASSQLQGRYEQYF.

CDR3 residues: CAIRGGQGYEQYF. The DNA of the CDR3 is TGTGCCATCAGGGGGGGACAGGGCTACGAGCAGTACTTC. The chain is built from TRBV10-3 and TRBJ2-7, with 9 bases matching TRBD1. Trimming cost V 6 bases and J 3 bases; bases outside gene matches: 3. Germline loops: CDR1 ENHRY, CDR2 SYGVKD. CDR3 length: 13 amino acids.

This clonotype appeared many times. This chain connects TRBV6-1 to TRBJ1-1; maybe TRBD1 (6 bases). The CDR3 runs to 14 residues. Trimming cost V 6 bases and J 1 base, with 12 bases left between them. Germline CDR1 MNHNS, CDR2 SASEGT. The CDR3 loop reads CASSLGDTNTEAFF. The CDR3 nucleotides are TGTGCCAGCAGCCTAGGGGACACGAACACTGAAGCTTTCTTT.

V and J are TRBV9 and TRBJ2-2; TRBD2 matches at 15 bases. Germline CDR1 SGDLS, CDR2 YYNGEE. This CDR3 has 19 residues. J was trimmed by 1 base and V by 4 bases; bases with no gene match: 8. CDR3 amino acids: CASSFGLAGGSVNTGELFF. As DNA, the CDR3 is TGTGCCAGCAGCTTCGGACTAGCGGGAGGGTCTGTGAACACCGGGGAGCTGTTTTTT.